These 29 T cell receptor beta chains originate from one sample sequenced in a study of blood T cells in healthy people across ages. A sample-barcoded 5' primer and a J-beta primer mix were used in a second PCR of roughly 7 to 12 cycles. TCRdb fed the 5' RACE reads into MiXCR, producing one record per CDR3 protein. The sample lists 380,000 or so distinct CDR3 sequences, approximately 47% occurring once. The sample taken for sequencing was blood. The receptors here all came from a man in his 60s in good health.

This clonotype was detected only a few times. The chain employs TRBV6-1 and TRBJ2-1; D is possibly TRBD2 (6 bases). CDR1 is MNHNS, CDR2 SASEGT, per germline. Trimming took off 6 bases at V and 8 bases at J, with 14 bases between the two ends. The CDR3 extends over 13 amino acids. The CDR3 sequence is CASRKEGLDEQFF. Written as DNA, the CDR3 is TGTGCCAGCAGGAAGGAGGGATTGGATGAGCAGTTCTTC.

The chain combines TRBV4-3 with TRBJ2-3, with D possibly TRBD2 on 5 matching bases. The germline V gene has CDR1 LGHNA and CDR2 YSLEER. With 3 bases removed from V and 4 bases from J, the gap between germline ends came to 17 bases. The CDR3 is made up of 16 amino acids. CDR3 region: CASSQGGRWRSDTQYF. CDR3 DNA sequence: TGCGCCAGCAGCCAGGGTGGGCGGTGGAGGTCAGATACGCAGTATTTT.

The chain combines TRBV19 with TRBJ2-3; the D is unclear. The CDR3 has 14 residues. Trimming took 7 bases from V and 0 from J, leaving 11 bases between them. Germline V gives CDR1 LNHDA, CDR2 SQIVND (reference sequence). This CDR3 reads CASTPLGSTDTQYF. The CDR3 region has the DNA TGTGCCAGTACTCCATTGGGGAGCACAGATACGCAGTATTTT.

The gene calls are TRBV28 and TRBJ2-3; no firm D call. Trimming pared 6 bases from V and 0 bases from J, leaving 10 bases between. Germline V lookup: CDR1 MDHEN, CDR2 SYDVKM. The CDR3 totals 14 residues. The CDR3 is CASRWSRSTDTQYF. The DNA of the CDR3 is TGTGCCAGCAGATGGAGCAGGAGCACAGATACGCAGTATTTT.

About this clonotype: A read error may be the cause here, since a much bigger clone is one base away. The chain joins TRBV6-2 or TRBV6-3 to TRBJ2-7; unclear D gene. The J call may be in error: the DNA end matches TRBJ2-5 better. Germline CDR1 reads MNHEY; CDR2 reads SVGEGT. The CDR3 runs 11 residues. The CDR3 DNA follows: TGTGCCAGCAGTTACACTGAGACCCAGTACTTC. Translated, it gives CASSYTETQYF.

This clonotype has just one count. The chain couples TRBV7-2 to TRBJ2-1, with 7 bases that match TRBD2. V shed 0 bases, J shed 6 bases, and the junction held 8 bases outside the gene matches. Germline V gene sequence: CDR1 SGHTA, CDR2 FQGNSA. The CDR3 contains 16 residues. The CDR3 sequence: CASSLAGGTLRNEQFF. CDR3 in DNA: TGTGCCAGCAGCTTAGCGGGGGGGACCCTTCGCAATGAGCAGTTCTTC. The full variable domain, with the rest looked up from reference TRBV7-2 and TRBJ2-1, is GAGVSQSPSNKVTEKGKDVELRCDPISGHTALYWYRQSLGQGLEFLIYFQGNSAPDKSGLPSDRFSAERTGGSVSTLTIQRTQQEDSAVYLCASSLAGGTLRNEQFFGPGTRLTVL.

The rearrangement links TRBV7-9 to TRBJ2-1; D not resolved. The V gene's germline CDR1 is SEHNR and CDR2 FQNEAQ (reference sequence). Trimming pared 8 bases from V and 9 bases from J, leaving 20 bases between. The CDR3 runs 14 residues. DNA of the CDR3: TGTGCCAGCTTGGAACGGCTAGTCGACTCTGAGCAGTTCTTC. This encodes CASLERLVDSEQFF.

The rearrangement uses TRBV5-6 and TRBJ2-3; TRBD1 is a possible D gene (6 bases). From germline, CDR1 is SGHDT and CDR2 YYEEEE. Trimming shortened V by 4 bases and J by 6 bases, and 21 bases separated the two germline ends. The CDR3 loop spans 16 amino acids. CDR3 in DNA: TGTGCCAGCAGCCCTACAGGGCTGGGGTTAGGTGATACGCAGTATTTT. Residues: CASSPTGLGLGDTQYF.

V gene TRBV2 combines with J gene TRBJ1-1; D is possibly TRBD1 (5 bases). V lost 4 bases, J lost 1 base, and 10 bases lay in between. The CDR3 length is 14 residues. Looked up from germline, CDR1 is SNHLY and CDR2 is FYNNEI. The CDR3 loop reads CASSGQFGNTEAFF. The CDR3 DNA sequence: TGTGCCAGCAGTGGACAGTTTGGGAACACTGAAGCTTTCTTT.

The chain joins TRBV7-9 to TRBJ2-4; 7 nucleotides align to TRBD2. Near its end, the DNA agrees better with TRBJ2-7, so the J call may be wrong. This CDR3 comprises 13 residues. Germline values: CDR1 SEHNR, CDR2 FQNEAQ (reference sequence). The CDR3 DNA sequence: TGTGCCAGCCTGACTAGCAGGACCTACGAGCAGTACTTC. Its translation: CASLTSRTYEQYF.

About this clonotype itself: A much larger clone lies one base from this, so it may be a read error. Here the CDR3 omits its conserved ending phenylalanine or tryptophan, so a read error is the likely source. This chain joins TRBV12-3 or TRBV12-4 and TRBJ2-3; TRBD2 aligns across 9 bases. CDR3 length equals 16 residues. Germline trimming cut 6 bases from V and 0 bases from J; bases unmatched to any gene: 7. CDR3 protein: CASRERRGGSTDTQYS. The CDR3 DNA sequence: TGTGCCAGCAGGGAGCGGCGGGGGGGTAGCACAGATACGCAGTATTCT.

The V and J genes are TRBV29-1 and TRBJ1-5; a possible D gene is TRBD1 (5 bases). From germline, CDR1 is SQVTM and CDR2 ANQGSEA. V lost 7 bases, J lost 4 bases, and 23 bases lay in between. The CDR3 runs to 16 residues. The CDR3 bases are TGCAGCGCCGAGCGTCTCAGGGAGAGACGTAATCAGCCCCAGCATTTT. Protein product: CSAERLRERRNQPQHF.

This clonotype was counted between two and nine times. This rearrangement joins TRBV13 to TRBJ1-2, with 7 bases matching TRBD1. V dropped 5 bases and J dropped 2; count of bases not matched to a gene: 8. Germline V lookup: CDR1 PRHDT, CDR2 FYEKMQ (reference sequence). CDR3 size: 15 residues. The DNA of the CDR3 is TGTGCCAGCAGCCGCGATCACAGGGGCAACTATGGCTACACCTTC. It codes for CASSRDHRGNYGYTF.

CDR3 DNA: TGTGCCAGCAGTTACTCGAGTAAGGGGGCCGGCTATAATTCACCCCTCCACTTT. This sequence encodes CASSYSSKGAGYNSPLHF. The chain links TRBV6-2 or TRBV6-3 to TRBJ1-6, with 7 bases aligning to TRBD1. V lost 0 bases and J lost 3; bases outside the gene matches: 8. The CDR3 consists of 18 residues. Germline-derived CDR1 and CDR2 are MNHEY and SVGEGT.

This chain links TRBV18 with TRBJ1-1; 7 bases align to TRBD1. The V gene's germline CDR1 is KGHSH and CDR2 LQKENI. V shed 1 base and J 4 bases; nucleotides not matched to a gene: 6. The CDR3 is 15 amino acids. The CDR3 loop reads CASSPLEGASTEAFF. In nucleotides, the CDR3 is TGTGCCAGCTCACCACTTGAGGGGGCTAGCACTGAAGCTTTCTTT.

V usage is TRBV12-3 or TRBV12-4 and J usage is TRBJ2-5; 7 bases align to TRBD2. The DNA end lines up better with TRBJ2-7; the J call may be wrong. The CDR3 covers 14 residues. Written as DNA, the CDR3 is TGTGCCAGCAGTTTTGCGGGGGTAGTTGACGAGCAGTACTTC. Protein: CASSFAGVVDEQYF.

This clonotype was observed a few times. The rearrangement links TRBV29-1 to TRBJ2-1; D remains ambiguous. V was cut by 5 bases and J by 1 base, with 12 bases left in between. This CDR3 is 14 amino acids long. Germline lookup yields CDR1 SQVTM and CDR2 ANQGSEA. The CDR3 reads CSVTLDISYNEQFF. CDR3 coding DNA: TGCAGCGTTACGTTGGATATTTCCTACAATGAGCAGTTCTTC.

The rearrangement joins TRBV2 to TRBJ2-7, with 8 bases lining up with TRBD1. Trimming removed 4 bases from V and 6 bases from J; junction bases left unmatched: 5. Germline V gene sequence: CDR1 SNHLY, CDR2 FYNNEI. The CDR3 extends over 13 amino acids. The CDR3 protein is CASSGTGYGEQYF. CDR3 DNA sequence: TGTGCCAGCAGTGGGACAGGGTATGGCGAGCAGTACTTC.

The rearrangement joins TRBV27 to TRBJ2-5; tentative D call: TRBD2 (6 bases). The CDR3 totals 14 residues. The germline V and J ends were trimmed by 5 bases and 5 bases, with 15 bases remaining between them. Germline V gene sequence: CDR1 MNHEY, CDR2 SMNVEV (reference sequence). The CDR3 loop is CASSQEWGRETQYF. CDR3 sequence (DNA): TGTGCCAGCAGTCAAGAGTGGGGGAGGGAGACCCAGTACTTC.

V is TRBV21-1 and J is TRBJ2-1; the table's D call, TRBD2, was not checked against the DNA. TRBV21-1 is termed a pseudogene. This CDR3 has 17 amino acids. CDR3 coding DNA: TGTGCCAGCAGCAAAGTGGCAACTAGCGGCTCCTACAATGAGCAGTTCTTC. Translating it yields CASSKVATSGSYNEQFF.

The chain has TRBV6-5 and TRBJ1-2, with TRBD1 as a possible D gene (5 bases). This CDR3 region has 14 residues. The V end lost 6 bases, the J end lost 8 bases, and 19 bases lay between the germline ends. The germline gives CDR1 MNHEY, CDR2 SVGAGI. CDR3 nucleotides: TGTGCCAGCAGCACCCCGGGACGGTTTTGGGGCTACACCTTC. Translated, it gives CASSTPGRFWGYTF.

The chain joins TRBV5-1 to TRBJ2-3, with 7 positions matching TRBD1. The junction had 11 bases not matched to a gene; V was cut back by 1 base and J by 6 bases. The CDR3 runs to 16 residues. Germline-derived CDR1 and CDR2 are SGHRS and YFSETQ. CDR3 in amino acids: CASSLIRQGVLDTQYF. The CDR3 coding sequence is TGCGCCAGCAGCTTGATTCGACAGGGAGTGTTGGATACGCAGTATTTT.

The J gene is TRBJ2-5, the V gene TRBV29-1; 8 positions match TRBD2. The V and J ends lost 7 bases and 5 bases, in that order; junction bases with no gene match: 6. Germline CDR1 reads SQVTM; CDR2 reads ANQGSEA. The CDR3 totals 12 residues. The CDR3 nucleotides are TGCAGCGAGGCGGGAGGTGGGGAGACCCAGTACTTC. It yields the protein CSEAGGGETQYF. The whole variable domain, filled in from reference TRBV29-1 and TRBJ2-5, reads SAVISQKPSRDICQRGTSLTIQCQVDSQVTMMFWYRQQPGQSLTLIATANQGSEATYESGFVIDKFPISRPNLTFSTLTVSNMSPEDSSIYLCSEAGGGETQYFGPGTRLLVL.

This clonotype was seen just once. The chain joins TRBV6-5 to TRBJ2-3, with 15 nucleotides matching TRBD2. CDR3 length equals 14 residues. Germline trimming cut 2 bases from V and 9 bases from J; bases unmatched to any gene: 0. Germline values: CDR1 MNHEY, CDR2 SVGAGI. Written as DNA, the CDR3 is TGTGCCAGCAGTTACGGGACTAGCGGGGGGACGCAGTATTTT. Amino acid sequence: CASSYGTSGGTQYF.

This clonotype came up a few times. The chain combines TRBV10-3 with TRBJ2-7; the match to TRBD2 covers 11 bases. From germline, CDR1 is ENHRY and CDR2 SYGVKD. The CDR3 length is 14 residues. V shed 7 bases and J 4 bases; nucleotides not matched to a gene: 6. In DNA, the CDR3 is TGTGCCATCATGGGGACTAGCGGAAGGTACGAGCAGTACTTC. This codes for CAIMGTSGRYEQYF.

Remarks on this clonotype: Being one base from a much bigger clone, this may be a read error. The rearrangement links TRBV4-2 to TRBJ2-7, with 7 bases matching TRBD2. Germline V gene data show CDR1 as LGHNA and CDR2 as YNFKEQ. The CDR3 has 17 amino acids. V shed 0 bases, J shed 0 bases, and the junction held 8 bases outside the gene matches. DNA for the CDR3: TGTGCCAGCAGCCAAGATGGGGGGGACCTCAGCTCCTACGAGCAGTACTTC. Its protein product is CASSQDGGDLSSYEQYF.

The genes are TRBV2 and TRBJ2-1; TRBD2 agrees at 12 bases. In germline, CDR1 is SNHLY, CDR2 FYNNEI. The CDR3 totals 15 residues. After removal of 7 bases from V and 7 bases from J, the junction contained 8 bases not matched to a gene. CDR3 in amino acids: CASTRLAGARNEQFF. The CDR3 DNA is TGTGCCAGCACTCGACTAGCGGGAGCTCGGAATGAGCAGTTCTTC.

A few counts support this clonotype. The chain joins TRBV18 to TRBJ2-5; 9 positions match TRBD2. The CDR3 consists of 13 residues. Germline V CDR1 and CDR2: KGHSH, LQKENI. V trimming: 4 bases; J trimming: 5 bases; junction bases outside the gene matches: 2. The CDR3 loop reads CASSLGLAETQYF. In DNA form, the CDR3 reads TGTGCCAGCTCACTCGGACTAGCGGAGACCCAGTACTTC.

The V gene is TRBV20-1, the J gene TRBJ2-5; TRBD2 matches 10 bases. J lost 11 bases, V lost 6 bases, and 21 bases had no gene match. This CDR3 contains 16 residues. CDR1 and CDR2 (germline): DFQATT, SNEGSKA (reference sequence). This CDR3 reads CSAGEIAGGPWKEQYF. CDR3 coding DNA: TGCAGTGCGGGCGAGATAGCGGGGGGTCCATGGAAAGAGCAGTACTTC.